The following is a T cell receptor (beta chain) sequence with its context. Trimming removed 0 bases at V and 0 bases at J, with 8 bases between. This CDR3 spans 15 amino acids. Looked up from germline, CDR1 is GTSNPN and CDR2 is SVGIG (reference sequence). The sample originates from a study of control samples from healthy donors and cancer patients. Repertoires were generated with immunoSEQ multiplex PCR, while TCRdb's copy carries only in-frame clones and drops some. The sample lists tens of thousands of clones, roughly 87% seen once, with 3% to 4.5% in the top ten. Sequencing was performed on blood. The TCR originated in a woman aged 45-65 years in good health. This chain connects TRBV30 to TRBJ2-2, with D unclear. The CDR3: CAWSVGLANTGELFF. CDR3 sequence (DNA): TGTGCCTGGAGTGTTGGTCTCGCGAACACCGGGGAGCTGTTTTTT.